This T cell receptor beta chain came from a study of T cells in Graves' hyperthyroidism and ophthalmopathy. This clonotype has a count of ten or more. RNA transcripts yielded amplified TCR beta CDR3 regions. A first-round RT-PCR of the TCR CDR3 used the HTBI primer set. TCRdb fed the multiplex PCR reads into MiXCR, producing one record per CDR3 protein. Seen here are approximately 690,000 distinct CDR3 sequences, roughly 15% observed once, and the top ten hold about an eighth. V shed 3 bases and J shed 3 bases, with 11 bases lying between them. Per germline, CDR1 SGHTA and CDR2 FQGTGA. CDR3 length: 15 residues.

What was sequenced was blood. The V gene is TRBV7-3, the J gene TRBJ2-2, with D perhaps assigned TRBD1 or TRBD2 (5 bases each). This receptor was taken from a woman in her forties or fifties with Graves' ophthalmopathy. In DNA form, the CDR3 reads TGTGCCAGCAGCTTGAGAGGGGCGGACACCGGGGAGCTGTTTTTT. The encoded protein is CASSLRGADTGELFF. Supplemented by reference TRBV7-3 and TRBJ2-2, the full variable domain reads GAGVSQTPSNKVTEKGKYVELRCDPISGHTALYWYRQSLGQGPEFLIYFQGTGAADDSGLPNDRFFAVRPEGSVSTLKIQRTERGDSAVYLCASSLRGADTGELFFGEGSRLTVL.